What follows describes a single T cell receptor beta chain. This sample is part of a study of T-cell reconstitution after alpha-beta-depleted transplantation in children. This CDR3 spans 15 amino acids. The germline V and J ends were trimmed by 5 bases and 2 bases, with 13 bases remaining between them. CDR1 is SEHNR and CDR2 is FQNEAQ in the germline V gene (reference sequence). During its preparation, the TCRbeta library received unique molecular identifiers. TCRdb ran MiXCR on the PCR reads and lists one entry per CDR3 protein. Among around 250,000 distinct CDR3 sequences, around 9.6% were seen once, and the ten largest hold around 10%.

Material: PBMCs from the stem cell graft donor, obtained from the stem cell graft. The clonotype comes from a human donor who donated a stem cell graft to a child with SCID. The genes are TRBV7-9 and TRBJ2-1; no clear D. The CDR3 region has the DNA TGTGCCAGCAGCCCGGGCATCGACCCCTACAATGAGCAGTTCTTC. Protein sequence: CASSPGIDPYNEQFF.